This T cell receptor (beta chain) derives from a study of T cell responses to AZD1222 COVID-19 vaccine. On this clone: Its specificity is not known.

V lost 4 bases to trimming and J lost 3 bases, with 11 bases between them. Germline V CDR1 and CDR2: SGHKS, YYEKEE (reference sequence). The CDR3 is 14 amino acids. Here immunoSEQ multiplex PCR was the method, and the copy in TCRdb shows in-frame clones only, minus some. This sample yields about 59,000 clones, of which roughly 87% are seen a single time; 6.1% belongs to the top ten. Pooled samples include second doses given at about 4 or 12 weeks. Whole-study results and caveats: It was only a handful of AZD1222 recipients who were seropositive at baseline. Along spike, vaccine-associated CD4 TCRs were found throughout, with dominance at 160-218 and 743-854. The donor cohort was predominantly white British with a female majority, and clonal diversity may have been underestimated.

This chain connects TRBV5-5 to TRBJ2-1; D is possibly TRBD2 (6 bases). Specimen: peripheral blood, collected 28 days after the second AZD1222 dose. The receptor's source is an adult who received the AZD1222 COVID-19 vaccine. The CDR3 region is CASSPQTSYNEQFF. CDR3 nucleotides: TGTGCCAGCAGCCCACAGACTAGCTACAATGAGCAGTTCTTC. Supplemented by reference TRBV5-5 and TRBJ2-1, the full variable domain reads DAGVTQSPTHLIKTRGQQVTLRCSPISGHKSVSWYQQVLGQGPQFIFQYYEKEERGRGNFPDRFSARQFPNYSSELNVNALLLGDSALYLCASSPQTSYNEQFFGPGTRLTVL.